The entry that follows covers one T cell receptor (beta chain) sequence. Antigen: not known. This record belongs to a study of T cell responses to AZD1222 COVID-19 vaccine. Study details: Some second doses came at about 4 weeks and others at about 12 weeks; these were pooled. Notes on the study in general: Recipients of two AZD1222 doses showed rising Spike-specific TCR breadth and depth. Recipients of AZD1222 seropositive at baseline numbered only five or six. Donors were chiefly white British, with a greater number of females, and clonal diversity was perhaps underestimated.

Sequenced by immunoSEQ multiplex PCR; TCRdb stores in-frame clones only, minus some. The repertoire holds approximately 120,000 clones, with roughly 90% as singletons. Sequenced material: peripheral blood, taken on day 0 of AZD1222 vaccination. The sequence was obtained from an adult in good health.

The CDR3 DNA reads as TGTGCCTCCGCGGAGGGAACTAATAGCAATCAGCCCCAGCATTTT. It specifies CASAEGTNSNQPQHF. The chain is built from TRBV19 and TRBJ1-5; D gene unclear. CDR1 is LNHDA, CDR2 SQIVND, per germline (reference sequence). There are 15 residues in the CDR3. Trimming cost V 11 bases and J 0 bases, with 17 bases left between them.